Below are 9 T cell receptor beta chains sequenced from a single sample in a study of long-term antiretroviral therapy in people with HIV. An immunoSEQ assay, version v3.0, was performed at survey level. Measured with immunoSEQ multiplex PCR; TCRdb has only the in-frame clones, and not every one. The table records 20,000 to 25,000 clones, about 80% of them present only once. The material was unsorted PBMCs, obtained 0.7 years before starting antiretroviral therapy. Every receptor here comes from a man in his thirties or forties with HIV.

This rearrangement joins TRBV18 to TRBJ1-2, with D possibly being TRBD1 (6 bases). Per the germline V gene, CDR1 is KGHSH and CDR2 is LQKENI. CDR3 length: 15 residues. Trimming left V 3 bases short and J 3 bases short, with 14 bases between. CDR3 in DNA: TGTGCCAGCTCACCGGTTGCCACAGGGCACTATGGCTACACCTTC. Translating it yields CASSPVATGHYGYTF.

The rearrangement joins TRBV2 to TRBJ1-1, with D possibly matching TRBD1 (5 bases). CDR3 length: 13 amino acids. The V gene's germline CDR1 is SNHLY and CDR2 FYNNEI. With 8 bases removed from V and 3 bases from J, the gap between germline ends came to 13 bases. The CDR3 region is CASGAARYTEAFF. In DNA form, the CDR3 reads TGTGCCAGCGGGGCCGCACGTTACACTGAAGCTTTCTTT.

The V and J genes are TRBV2 and TRBJ2-7; D is undetermined. This CDR3 is built from 14 residues. Trimming stripped 1 base from V and 6 bases from J, with 13 bases between. Germline CDR1 SNHLY, CDR2 FYNNEI. CDR3 nucleotides: TGTGCCAGCAGTGAAGGAGTAGGTGCCGTCGAGCAGTACTTC. Translation: CASSEGVGAVEQYF.

V is TRBV7-2 and J is TRBJ2-7; TRBD2 matches at 13 bases. The CDR3 spans 15 residues. Germline CDR1 and CDR2: SGHTA and FQGNSA. Trimming took 1 base from V and 13 from J; bases not matched to a gene: 10. The CDR3 nucleotides read TGTGCCAGCAGCTTAGAACTAGCGGGAGGGTTTCAATGTTACTTC. It is translated as CASSLELAGGFQCYF.

V usage is TRBV6-5 and J usage is TRBJ2-1, with D possibly matching TRBD1 (5 bases). CDR3 length: 14 residues. Trimming took 11 bases from V and 5 from J, leaving 19 bases between them. Germline CDR1 and CDR2: MNHEY and SVGAGI. The CDR3 protein is CAAGFRDNDNEQFF. The CDR3 bases are TGTGCCGCAGGGTTCAGGGATAATGACAATGAGCAGTTCTTC.

This clone showed up just a few times. V gene TRBV2 combines with J gene TRBJ1-6, with D possibly TRBD1 on 5 matching bases. The germline V gene has CDR1 SNHLY and CDR2 FYNNEI. The CDR3 loop spans 14 amino acids. V lost 8 bases and J 11 bases, leaving 19 bases between the germline ends. DNA for the CDR3: TGTGCCAGCGGACAAATGGGGGGGGGTACACCCCTCCACTTT. This codes for CASGQMGGGTPLHF. Full variable domain (remainder filled in from reference TRBV2 and TRBJ1-6): EPEVTQTPSHQVTQMGQEVILRCVPISNHLYFYWYRQILGQKVEFLVSFYNNEISEKSEIFDDQFSVERPDGSNFTLKIRSTKLEDSAMYFCASGQMGGGTPLHFGNGTRLTVT.

For the CDR3, the DNA is TGTGCCAGCAGTATACCCGGGACAGGGAACTCCTACGAGCAGTACTTC. This encodes CASSIPGTGNSYEQYF. The chain employs TRBV2 and TRBJ2-7; 9 bases agree with TRBD1. The germline CDR1 and CDR2 sequences are SNHLY and FYNNEI. CDR3 size: 16 residues. Germline trimming cut 5 bases from V and 0 bases from J; bases unmatched to any gene: 8.

The rearrangement uses TRBV5-4 and TRBJ2-2; D is perhaps TRBD1 (5 bases). The CDR3 is made up of 13 amino acids. Trimming cost V 3 bases and J 6 bases, with 9 bases left between them. The germline gives CDR1 SGHNT, CDR2 YYREEE (reference sequence). The chain's CDR3 is CASSWGRAGELFF. CDR3 nucleotide sequence: TGTGCCAGCAGCTGGGGCAGGGCCGGGGAGCTGTTTTTT. Supplemented by reference TRBV5-4 and TRBJ2-2, the full variable domain reads ETGVTQSPTHLIKTRGQQVTLRCSSQSGHNTVSWYQQALGQGPQFIFQYYREEENGRGNFPPRFSGLQFPNYSSELNVNALELDDSALYLCASSWGRAGELFFGEGSRLTVL.

V and J are TRBV19 and TRBJ2-7; tentatively, D is TRBD2 (5 bases). Germline V CDR1 and CDR2: LNHDA, SQIVND (reference sequence). This CDR3 spans 15 amino acids. V was cut by 9 bases and J by 5 bases, with 23 bases left in between. CDR3 in amino acids: CASQSISGPGNEQYF. CDR3 DNA sequence: TGTGCCAGCCAGTCCATAAGCGGCCCGGGGAACGAGCAGTACTTC.